The clone carrying this T cell receptor beta chain was observed at least ten times. Its antigen is not known. Sample time point: newly diagnosed GD, antithyroid drugs for less than 3 months. TCR sequences were obtained from RNA taken from PBMCs. The patients were enrolled through endocrinology in Xi'an, China. The data were taken from a study of regulatory T cells in long-lasting Graves disease. Study findings and constraints: A reduction in accuracy may have resulted from the small sample size.

HTBI primers from iRepertoire and Arm-PCR of CDR3 regions yielded the TCR beta libraries. Original processing methods: Sample data revealed 60 to 80 TRBV and some 14 TRBJ segments. TCRdb recomputed calls from the multiplex PCR reads with MiXCR, one row per CDR3 protein. The V and J calls were determined by TCRdb, not by the authors. In the table there are some 410,000 distinct CDR3 sequences, about a sixth of which are singletons. This sample was also put to use in a study of T cells in Graves' hyperthyroidism and ophthalmopathy. Turning to that study: The study used the HTBI primer set for a first-round RT-PCR of the TCR CDR3.

The receptor was derived from a woman younger than 45 with Graves disease. The source material was peripheral blood mononuclear cells (PBMCs), sampled at new diagnosis, from a patient treated with antithyroid drugs.

DNA of the CDR3: TGTGCCAGCAGTTTAGGAGCGGCGTCGGCCTCCTACGAGCAGTACTTC. Protein sequence: CASSLGAASASYEQYF. The rearrangement links TRBV12-3 or TRBV12-4 to TRBJ2-7; TRBD2 is a possible D gene (5 bases). The V end lost 1 base, the J end lost 0 bases, and 13 bases lay between the germline ends. The CDR3 has 16 residues.